This T cell receptor (beta chain) was sequenced during a study of cytomegalovirus exposure and HLA in healthy donors. Across the whole study: Earlier results showed 117 million unique TCR beta sequences derived from roughly 200 million T cells.

PCR employed 60 Vbeta and 13 Jbeta primers. The data were produced by immunoSEQ multiplex PCR, yet TCRdb's version contains in-frame clones alone and is incomplete. Of about 84,000 clones detected, around 90% appear once; the ten largest clones hold around 2.5%. The CDR3 has 16 amino acids. J lost 2 bases, V lost 4 bases, and 10 bases had no gene match. Germline V CDR1 and CDR2: SEHNR, FQNEAQ (reference sequence). About this clone itself: What it binds is unknown.

Study results and caveats: A later look showed TCR association rates differing by HLA locus, highest for DRB1 and lowest for HLA-C.

The sequence was obtained from a man younger than 35 in good health and CMV-seronegative. The sequenced sample consisted of PBMCs. The chain is built from TRBV7-9 and TRBJ2-7; 8 bases fit TRBD1. Here the CDR3 DNA reads TGTGCCAGCAGCTCTCCCGTAGGACAGGGTCCCTACGAGCAGTACTTC. It specifies CASSSPVGQGPYEQYF.